Listed here are 24 T cell receptor beta chains from one sample, sequenced in a study of human T cells and chemical hapten exposure. TCRdb passed the RACE reads through MiXCR, listing each CDR3 protein once. This sample has some 98,000 distinct CDR3 sequences, with about a tenth found just once. The time point: pre-sensitization, week 0. The treatment: therapeutic diphenylcyclopropenone sensitization with weekly scalp DPC. This specimen consisted of whole blood, obtained in connection with sensitization to the hapten diphenylcyclopropenone (DPC). The source of these receptors is a woman aged 60-70 years with alopecia areata. Some clones in this sample may be carry-over from other donors' samples.

This clonotype was observed a few times. The chain recombines TRBV7-3 with TRBJ2-1; 7 nucleotides match TRBD2. V gave up 5 bases and J gave up 9 bases; unmatched junction bases: 7. The germline gives CDR1 SGHTA, CDR2 FQGTGA. The CDR3 consists of 13 residues. DNA of the CDR3: TGTGCCAGCAGCATCACTAGCGTCGGTGAGCAGTTCTTC. Translated, it gives CASSITSVGEQFF.

This clonotype came up many times. V is TRBV30 and J is TRBJ2-3, with 10 bases that match TRBD2. The CDR3 runs to 13 residues. The J segment lost 1 base and the V segment lost 5 bases, leaving 0 bases of the junction unmatched. Germline V CDR1 and CDR2: GTSNPN, SVGIG (reference sequence). The CDR3 DNA reads as TGTGCCTGGGGGACTAGCGGCACAGATACGCAGTATTTT. Protein sequence: CAWGTSGTDTQYF. Looking up the rest from reference TRBV30 and TRBJ2-3 gives the full variable domain: SQTIHQWPATLVQPVGSPLSLECTVEGTSNPNLYWYRQAAGRGLQLLFYSVGIGQISSEVPQNLSASRPQDRQFILSSKKLLLSDSGFYLCAWGTSGTDTQYFGPGTRLTVL.

This clonotype showed up many times. The chain combines TRBV5-4 with TRBJ1-1; 7 nucleotides agree with TRBD1. With 2 bases clipped from V and 3 bases from J, the junction kept 7 bases outside the gene matches. CDR3 size: 15 residues. Germline CDR1 reads SGHNT; CDR2 reads YYREEE (reference sequence). The CDR3, as DNA: TGTGCCAGCAGCTTCGGCGACAGGGAGTACACTGAAGCTTTCTTT. It yields the protein CASSFGDREYTEAFF.

The rearrangement joins TRBV11-2 to TRBJ2-3; D call uncertain. The CDR3 covers 14 residues. Trimming removed 0 bases at V and 8 bases at J, with 12 bases between. In germline, CDR1 is SGHAT, CDR2 FQNNGV. Here the CDR3 DNA reads TGTGCCAGCAGCTTAGAGACGGGCCCGGGTACGCAGTATTTT. Translated: CASSLETGPGTQYF. Filled out from reference TRBV11-2 and TRBJ2-3, the complete variable domain reads EAGVAQSPRYKIIEKRQSVAFWCNPISGHATLYWYQQILGQGPKLLIQFQNNGVVDDSQLPKDRFSAERLKGVDSTLKIQPAKLEDSAVYLCASSLETGPGTQYFGPGTRLTVL.

The table lists this clonotype with many counts. The J gene is TRBJ1-1, the V gene TRBV7-9, with 8 bases that match TRBD1. There are 18 residues in the CDR3. Germline CDR1 is SEHNR and CDR2 is FQNEAQ (reference sequence). With V trimmed by 5 bases and J by 0 bases, 14 bases remained unmatched. CDR3 bases: TGTGCCAGCAGCCTCCCCCTGAGACAGGGGCTTATGAACACTGAAGCTTTCTTT. This encodes CASSLPLRQGLMNTEAFF.

The rearrangement links TRBV7-9 to TRBJ2-3; TRBD2 matches at 10 bases. Unmatched junction bases numbered 5, after V lost 2 bases and J lost 6 bases. The length of the CDR3 is 15 residues. CDR1 is SEHNR, CDR2 FQNEAQ, per germline (reference sequence). CDR3 in DNA: TGTGCCAGCAGCTTACTAGCGGGGGTAGGGGATACGCAGTATTTT. It specifies CASSLLAGVGDTQYF.

Many counts were recorded for this clonotype. This chain links TRBV3-1 with TRBJ1-1; TRBD1 is a possible D gene (6 bases). The length of the CDR3 is 16 residues. Germline values: CDR1 LGHDT, CDR2 YNNKEL (reference sequence). V dropped 1 base and J dropped 6 bases, with 18 bases sitting between them. CDR3 in DNA: TGTGCCAGCAGCCAAGCAGGCGGGGGCGATTCGGCTGAAGCTTTCTTT. Residues: CASSQAGGGDSAEAFF.

CDR3 region: CASSLRGLYEQFF. The CDR3 DNA is TGTGCCAGCAGCTTACGGGGACTCTATGAGCAGTTCTTC. The chain carries TRBV7-9 and TRBJ2-1; possibly TRBD2 for D (6 bases). Trimming took off 2 bases at V and 8 bases at J, with 10 bases between the two ends. The CDR3 contains 13 residues. Germline lookup yields CDR1 SEHNR and CDR2 FQNEAQ (reference sequence).

In this sample, this clonotype turned up many times. This rearrangement joins TRBV11-2 to TRBJ2-5; 9 nucleotides line up with TRBD2. Germline CDR1 reads SGHAT; CDR2 reads FQNNGV. The ends lost 5 bases at V and 5 bases at J; junction bases unmatched: 15. There are 17 residues in the CDR3. The CDR3 reads CASSNLPGLALEETQYF. CDR3 coding DNA: TGTGCCAGCAGCAATCTACCGGGACTAGCTCTCGAGGAGACCCAGTACTTC.

The table lists this clonotype with a few counts. This chain connects TRBV7-9 to TRBJ2-1, with 12 nucleotides matching TRBD1. The CDR3 loop spans 19 amino acids. Germline CDR1 is SEHNR and CDR2 is FQNEAQ (reference sequence). Germline trimming cut 2 bases from V and 4 bases from J; bases unmatched to any gene: 12. The CDR3: CASSLKGQGALRGYNEQFF. The CDR3 region has the DNA TGTGCCAGCAGCTTAAAGGGACAGGGGGCTTTGAGAGGGTACAATGAGCAGTTCTTC.

In its sample, this clonotype was seen a few times. The chain recombines TRBV7-2 with TRBJ2-1; D possibly corresponds to TRBD2 (6 bases). V lost 5 bases, J lost 12 bases, and 17 bases lay in between. There are 13 residues in the CDR3. CDR1 and CDR2 (germline): SGHTA, FQGNSA. CDR3 in DNA: TGTGCCAGCAGCGGGGGGAGTGGGACGGGGCAGTTCTTC. Residues: CASSGGSGTGQFF.

The rearrangement uses TRBV15 and TRBJ2-1; a possible D gene is TRBD1 (5 bases). The CDR3 has 17 residues. The germline gives CDR1 LNHNV, CDR2 YYDKDF (reference sequence). The V end was cut by 3 bases, the J end by 7 bases, with 22 bases between. CDR3 sequence: CATSSVGKRGWWNEQFF. The CDR3 DNA is TGTGCCACCAGCAGTGTGGGTAAAAGGGGATGGTGGAATGAGCAGTTCTTC.

The table lists this clonotype with many counts. The V call is TRBV5-1, the J call TRBJ2-3; either TRBD1 or TRBD2 may fit D (5 bases each). Trimming removed 4 bases at V and 2 bases at J, with 14 bases between. Germline assignment: CDR1 SGHRS and CDR2 YFSETQ. This CDR3 comprises 15 residues. The CDR3 reads CASSPSGTPTDTQYF. The DNA for the CDR3 is TGCGCCAGCAGCCCGTCCGGGACGCCCACAGATACGCAGTATTTT.

With respect to this clonotype: Sequence at one end of the junction differs from germline and may be a read error. The chain uses TRBV27 and TRBJ2-2; the D gene is possibly TRBD2 (6 bases). Germline CDR1 MNHEY, CDR2 SMNVEV (reference sequence). CDR3 length equals 14 residues. The chain's CDR3 is CASRESLIPGKLFF. DNA of the CDR3: TGTGCCAGCCGGGAGTCCCTTATCCCCGGGAAGCTGTTTTTT.

This clonotype was seen a handful of times. The genes are TRBV27 and TRBJ1-5; TRBD1 is a possible D gene (6 bases). The CDR3 length is 16 residues. Between the trimmed V and J ends, which lost 8 bases and 4 bases, there was a span of 21 bases. CDR1 and CDR2 (germline): MNHEY, SMNVEV (reference sequence). CDR3 coding DNA: TGTGCCAGCCGTTCCACCGGCAGGGGATTTAATCAGCCCCAGCATTTT. Its protein product is CASRSTGRGFNQPQHF.

The table lists this clonotype with many counts. This sequence joins TRBV7-9 and TRBJ1-6, with D maybe TRBD1 (6 bases). This CDR3 region has 17 residues. V was pared by 1 base and J by 0 bases, with 10 bases between. Germline CDR1 and CDR2: SEHNR and FQNEAQ (reference sequence). In DNA form, the CDR3 reads TGTGCCAGCAGCTTAGGGACAGCGAGCTCCTATAATTCACCCCTCCACTTT. It is translated as CASSLGTASSYNSPLHF.

Ten or more counts support this clonotype. This chain links TRBV30 with TRBJ1-1; 8 bases are a match to TRBD1. The length of the CDR3 is 15 residues. Germline V lookup: CDR1 GTSNPN, CDR2 SVGIG (reference sequence). Trimming took 5 bases from V and 0 from J; bases not matched to a gene: 8. CDR3 sequence reads: CAWYRGRVVNTEAFF. CDR3 nucleotide sequence: TGTGCCTGGTACAGGGGGAGGGTGGTGAACACTGAAGCTTTCTTT.

This clonotype was observed a few times. This chain links TRBV20-1 with TRBJ1-1, with 8 bases identical to TRBD1. The germline V gene encodes CDR1 DFQATT and CDR2 SNEGSKA (reference sequence). The CDR3 totals 15 residues. V gave up 3 bases and J gave up 0 bases; unmatched junction bases: 6. CDR3 sequence reads: CSAREQGAMNTEAFF. For the CDR3, the DNA is TGCAGTGCTAGGGAGCAGGGGGCAATGAACACTGAAGCTTTCTTT.

This clonotype was seen a handful of times. The chain employs TRBV13 and TRBJ1-6, with TRBD1 identical over 8 bases. Germline V CDR1 and CDR2: PRHDT, FYEKMQ (reference sequence). This CDR3 comprises 17 residues. With V trimmed by 2 bases and J by 0 bases, 3 bases remained unmatched. This chain's CDR3 is CASSLWQGASYNSPLHF. CDR3 coding DNA: TGTGCCAGCAGCTTATGGCAGGGGGCCTCCTATAATTCACCCCTCCACTTT.

The rearrangement joins TRBV3-1 to TRBJ2-7; maybe TRBD1 (6 bases). Germline V gives CDR1 LGHDT, CDR2 YNNKEL (reference sequence). This CDR3 spans 13 amino acids. V lost 1 base, J lost 2 bases, and 6 bases lay in between. The DNA for the CDR3 is TGTGCCAGCAGCCAAGGGGGGCCCTACGAGCAGTACTTC. Its translation is CASSQGGPYEQYF.

This clonotype was observed a handful of times. V and J are TRBV7-2 and TRBJ2-2; D is uncertain. The germline V gene encodes CDR1 SGHTA and CDR2 FQGNSA. CDR3 length: 15 amino acids. The V gene lost 1 base and the J gene lost 1 base, with 7 bases spanning the gap. Here the CDR3 DNA reads TGTGCCAGCAGCTTAGTACCAGGGAACACCGGGGAGCTGTTTTTT. This encodes CASSLVPGNTGELFF.

This clonotype was picked up many times. The V call is TRBV5-1, the J call TRBJ2-2; TRBD1 is a possible D gene (6 bases). Trimming pared 2 bases from V and 3 bases from J, leaving 11 bases between. CDR3 length: 15 amino acids. Germline-derived CDR1 and CDR2 are SGHRS and YFSETQ. CDR3 DNA sequence: TGCGCCAGCAGCTTAGGAGCAGGGGACACCGGGGAGCTGTTTTTT. This gives the protein CASSLGAGDTGELFF.

Ten or more counts support this clonotype. This sequence joins TRBV3-1 and TRBJ2-7; perhaps TRBD2 as D (7 bases). Trimming stripped 4 bases from V and 6 bases from J, with 13 bases between. Germline V lookup: CDR1 LGHDT, CDR2 YNNKEL (reference sequence). The CDR3 covers 13 residues. CDR3 nucleotide sequence: TGTGCCAGCAGCCTGGGTGCGGGGGCCGAGCAGTACTTC. The encoded protein is CASSLGAGAEQYF.

Many counts were recorded for this clonotype. J is TRBJ1-1 and V is TRBV4-2; no firm D call. The length of the CDR3 is 15 residues. Trimming shortened V by 0 bases and J by 4 bases, and 12 bases separated the two germline ends. CDR1 and CDR2 from the germline V gene are LGHNA and YNFKEQ. The CDR3 here is CASSQDLRLGTEAFF. For the CDR3, the DNA is TGTGCCAGCAGCCAAGATCTTCGTTTGGGCACTGAAGCTTTCTTT.